This T cell receptor beta chain is drawn from a study of blood T cell dynamics during melanoma immunotherapy. Across the study: First-line therapy was either pembrolizumab or nivolumab with ipilimumab for metastatic melanoma.

Time point specified: pre-treatment baseline. At 12 weeks after first infusion, RECIST 1.1 defined response for most patients. This clone was found once. Profiled with immunoSEQ multiplex PCR; TCRdb holds only in-frame clones, not every one. The repertoire holds tens of thousands of clones, with about 90% as singletons. Deletions cut 5 bases from V and 5 bases from J, with 12 bases between. CDR3 size: 13 residues. The germline V gene encodes CDR1 LNHDA and CDR2 SQIVND (reference sequence). The chain couples TRBV19 to TRBJ2-5; D is ambiguous. The source material was blood, sampled from a patient treated with checkpoint blockade. This sequence originates from a human donor with melanoma. In DNA, the CDR3 is TGTGCCAGTAGTCTCCGGACGGCTGAGACCCAGTACTTC. This encodes CASSLRTAETQYF.